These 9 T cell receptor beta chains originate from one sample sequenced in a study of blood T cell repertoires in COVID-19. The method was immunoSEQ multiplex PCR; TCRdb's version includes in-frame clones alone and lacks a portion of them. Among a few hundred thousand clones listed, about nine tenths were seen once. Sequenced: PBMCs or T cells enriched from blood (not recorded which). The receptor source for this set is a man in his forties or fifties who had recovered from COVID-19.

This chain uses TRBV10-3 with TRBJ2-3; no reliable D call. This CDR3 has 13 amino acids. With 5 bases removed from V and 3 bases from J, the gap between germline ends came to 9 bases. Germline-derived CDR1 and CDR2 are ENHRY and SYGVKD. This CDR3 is CAISPELTDTQYF. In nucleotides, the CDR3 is TGTGCCATCAGTCCCGAACTGACAGATACGCAGTATTTT.

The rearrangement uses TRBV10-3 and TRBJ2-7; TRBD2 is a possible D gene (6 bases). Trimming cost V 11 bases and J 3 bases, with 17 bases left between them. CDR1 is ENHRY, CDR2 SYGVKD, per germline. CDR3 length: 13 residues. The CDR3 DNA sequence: TGTGCCGCCCTATCCGGGACTGACTACGAGCAGTACTTC. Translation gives CAALSGTDYEQYF.

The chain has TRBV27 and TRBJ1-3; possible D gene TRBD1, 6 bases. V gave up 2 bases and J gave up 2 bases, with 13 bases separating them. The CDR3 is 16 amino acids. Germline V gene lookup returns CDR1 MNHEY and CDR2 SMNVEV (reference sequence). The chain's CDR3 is CASSLTATGTGNTIYF. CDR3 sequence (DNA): TGTGCCAGCAGTTTAACCGCCACAGGGACTGGAAACACCATATATTTT.

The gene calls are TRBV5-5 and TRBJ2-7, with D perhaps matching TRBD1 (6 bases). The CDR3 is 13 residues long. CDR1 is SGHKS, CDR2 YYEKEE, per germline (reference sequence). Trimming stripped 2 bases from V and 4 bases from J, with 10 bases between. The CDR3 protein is CASSFDRLYEQYF. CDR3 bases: TGTGCCAGCAGCTTCGACAGGCTTTACGAGCAGTACTTC.

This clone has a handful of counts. CDR3 coding DNA: TGTGCCAGCAGAATGGACAGCCACCTCAATCAGCCCCAGCATTTT. Protein product: CASRMDSHLNQPQHF. V and J are TRBV6-5 and TRBJ1-5; a possible D gene is TRBD1 (6 bases). Germline loops: CDR1 MNHEY, CDR2 SVGAGI. The CDR3 is made up of 15 amino acids. V lost 6 bases and J lost 3, with 15 bases in between.

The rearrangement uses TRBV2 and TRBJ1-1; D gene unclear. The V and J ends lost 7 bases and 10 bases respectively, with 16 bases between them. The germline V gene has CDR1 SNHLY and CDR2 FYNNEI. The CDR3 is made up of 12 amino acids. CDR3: CASNPGALPAFF. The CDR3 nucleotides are TGTGCCAGCAATCCGGGTGCCCTCCCAGCTTTCTTT.

CDR3 region: CASSILVRVNQPQHF. The CDR3 DNA reads as TGTGCCAGTAGTATTTTAGTCAGGGTGAATCAGCCCCAGCATTTT. This sequence joins TRBV19 and TRBJ1-5; D is possibly TRBD1 (5 bases). This CDR3 is built from 15 residues. V lost 3 bases, J lost 4 bases, and 13 bases lay in between. Germline V gene data show CDR1 as LNHDA and CDR2 as SQIVND (reference sequence).

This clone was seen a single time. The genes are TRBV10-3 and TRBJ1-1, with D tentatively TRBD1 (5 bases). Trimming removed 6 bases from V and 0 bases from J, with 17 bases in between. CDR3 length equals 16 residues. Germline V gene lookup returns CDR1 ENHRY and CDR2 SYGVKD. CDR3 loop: CAISNYRRDMNTEAFF. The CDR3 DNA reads TGTGCCATCAGCAACTACAGGAGAGACATGAACACTGAAGCTTTCTTT.

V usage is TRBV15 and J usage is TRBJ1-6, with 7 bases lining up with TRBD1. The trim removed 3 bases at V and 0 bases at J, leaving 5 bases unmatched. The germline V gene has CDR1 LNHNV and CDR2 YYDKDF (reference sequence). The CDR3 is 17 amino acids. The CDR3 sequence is CATSRDRMSSYNSPLHF. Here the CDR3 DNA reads TGTGCCACCAGCAGGGACAGGATGAGCTCCTATAATTCACCCCTCCACTTT.